These 10 T cell receptor beta chains were sequenced from one sample in a study of shared clonotypes between healthy human individuals. This table comes from immunoSEQ multiplex PCR, and its TCRdb copy is limited to in-frame clones, with some not included. The sample lists hundreds of thousands of clones, 95% to 96% occurring once. CD45RO-negative, CCR7-positively selected cells formed the naive CD8 fraction, excluding terminally differentiated effector memory CD45RA+ cells. Material for sequencing was naive CD8+ T cells sorted from blood. These TCRs come from a woman in her thirties in good health.

This rearrangement joins TRBV15 to TRBJ2-7; 7 bases map to TRBD1. V was pared by 3 bases and J by 2 bases, with 7 bases of the junction left unmatched. This CDR3 has 15 amino acids. Germline V gives CDR1 LNHNV, CDR2 YYDKDF (reference sequence). In DNA, the CDR3 is TGTGCCACCAGCAGGCGTCCAGGGGGAGCCTACGAGCAGTACTTC. Translation gives CATSRRPGGAYEQYF.

This rearrangement joins TRBV28 to TRBJ2-7, with D uncertain. Germline V gene sequence: CDR1 MDHEN, CDR2 SYDVKM. V was pared by 1 base and J by 5 bases, with 15 bases between. The CDR3 has 15 residues. In DNA form, the CDR3 reads TGTGCCAGCAGTTTATACCTCGCCGCCTTGGACGAGCAGTACTTC. Protein: CASSLYLAALDEQYF.

This chain joins TRBV29-1 and TRBJ2-3; 12 nucleotides align to TRBD2. The CDR3 runs to 14 residues. CDR1 and CDR2 (germline): SQVTM, ANQGSEA. V trimming: 8 bases; J trimming: 4 bases; junction bases outside the gene matches: 7. CDR3 protein: CSSRLAGVPDTQYF. The DNA of the CDR3 is TGCAGCTCCCGACTAGCGGGAGTCCCAGATACGCAGTATTTT.

The CDR3 here is CASSLTSGSNEQFF. The CDR3 DNA sequence: TGTGCCAGCAGCTTAACTAGCGGGAGCAATGAGCAGTTCTTC. The chain employs TRBV7-6 and TRBJ2-1; 11 bases fit TRBD2. Germline trimming cut 2 bases from V and 6 bases from J; bases unmatched to any gene: 0. Germline CDR1 and CDR2: SGHVS and FNYEAQ. This CDR3 region has 14 residues. The full variable domain, rest sourced from reference TRBV7-6 and TRBJ2-1, is GAGVSQSPRYKVTKRGQDVALRCDPISGHVSLYWYRQALGQGPEFLTYFNYEAQQDKSGLPNDRFSAERPEGSISTLTIQRTEQRDSAMYRCASSLTSGSNEQFFGPGTRLTVL.

The genes are TRBV28 and TRBJ2-1, with 8 positions matching TRBD2. V dropped 11 bases and J dropped 9; count of bases not matched to a gene: 12. Germline V gene lookup returns CDR1 MDHEN and CDR2 SYDVKM. The CDR3 has 13 amino acids. This CDR3 reads CALTGLESGEQFF. The CDR3 coding sequence is TGTGCCCTGACGGGACTAGAAAGCGGTGAGCAGTTCTTC. The variable domain in full, with the rest retrieved from reference TRBV28 and TRBJ2-1, is DVKVTQSSRYLVKRTGEKVFLECVQDMDHENMFWYRQDPGLGLRLIYFSYDVKMKEKGDIPEGYSVSREKKERFSLILESASTNQTSMYLCALTGLESGEQFFGPGTRLTVL.

The rearrangement links TRBV14 to TRBJ2-5; D is undetermined. V lost 0 bases, J lost 1 base, and 15 bases lay in between. CDR3 length equals 17 residues. CDR1 and CDR2 from the germline V gene are SGHDN and FVKESK. This CDR3 is CASSQDGRKWIQETQYF. In DNA, the CDR3 is TGTGCCAGCAGCCAAGATGGCCGAAAATGGATCCAAGAGACCCAGTACTTC.

This clone was counted a single time. The V gene is TRBV27, the J gene TRBJ2-1; 8 nucleotides agree with TRBD2. This CDR3 comprises 15 residues. J was trimmed by 4 bases and V by 6 bases; bases with no gene match: 8. CDR1 is MNHEY and CDR2 is SMNVEV in the germline V gene (reference sequence). The CDR3 bases are TGTGCCAGCAGCGTAAGCGGGAGCGCTTACAATGAGCAGTTCTTC. As protein: CASSVSGSAYNEQFF.

The gene calls are TRBV13 and TRBJ2-3; the match to TRBD2 covers 12 bases. The CDR3 loop spans 16 amino acids. The V segment lost 5 bases and the J segment 2 bases; nucleotides outside the gene matches: 5. CDR1 is PRHDT and CDR2 is FYEKMQ in the germline V gene (reference sequence). The CDR3 reads CASSHGLAGPTDTQYF. The DNA for the CDR3 is TGTGCCAGCAGCCACGGACTAGCGGGACCCACAGATACGCAGTATTTT. Complete variable domain (other parts from reference TRBV13 and TRBJ2-3): AAGVIQSPRHLIKEKRETATLKCYPIPRHDTVYWYQQGPGQDPQFLISFYEKMQSDKGSIPDRFSAQQFSDYHSELNMSSLELGDSALYFCASSHGLAGPTDTQYFGPGTRLTVL.

The gene calls are TRBV7-6 and TRBJ2-7; maybe TRBD2 (6 bases). Trimming stripped 1 base from V and 5 bases from J, with 18 bases between. Germline-derived CDR1 and CDR2 are SGHVS and FNYEAQ. The CDR3 has 16 amino acids. The CDR3 region has the DNA TGTGCCAGCAGCTTAGATGTCTCTAGCGAAGAACACGAGCAGTACTTC. Protein: CASSLDVSSEEHEQYF.

The gene calls are TRBV10-3 and TRBJ1-2; TRBD1 matches at 7 bases. The CDR3 sequence is 13 residues long. The ends lost 10 bases at V and 8 bases at J; junction bases unmatched: 13. Germline CDR1 ENHRY, CDR2 SYGVKD. The CDR3: CATRTGGSQGYTF. For the CDR3, the DNA is TGTGCCACAAGGACAGGAGGGAGTCAGGGCTACACCTTC.